A single sample gave rise to the 2 T cell receptor beta chains below, sequenced in a study of T cell responses to AZD1222 COVID-19 vaccine. The assay was immunoSEQ multiplex PCR, and TCRdb's table has in-frame clones only and misses some. The sample records roughly 200,000 clones, 90% to 95% being singletons. The source material was peripheral blood, sampled 28 days after the second AZD1222 dose. These receptors came from an adult who received the AZD1222 COVID-19 vaccine.

The V gene is TRBV27, the J gene TRBJ2-1, with 7 bases that match TRBD2. With 2 bases clipped from V and 3 bases from J, the junction kept 7 bases outside the gene matches. CDR1 and CDR2 from the germline V gene are MNHEY and SMNVEV (reference sequence). CDR3 size: 16 residues. The CDR3 nucleotides are TGTGCCAGCAGTTTAAGTCCTAGCGGAAACTACAATGAGCAGTTCTTC. Its protein product is CASSLSPSGNYNEQFF.

This chain joins TRBV6-5 and TRBJ2-7, with 8 bases that match TRBD2. The CDR3 extends over 14 amino acids. Germline V CDR1 and CDR2: MNHEY, SVGAGI. V lost 5 bases, J lost 2 bases, and 5 bases stayed unmatched. CDR3 DNA: TGTGCCAGCAGTCCGGGACTAGGCGCCTACGAGCAGTACTTC. This codes for CASSPGLGAYEQYF.